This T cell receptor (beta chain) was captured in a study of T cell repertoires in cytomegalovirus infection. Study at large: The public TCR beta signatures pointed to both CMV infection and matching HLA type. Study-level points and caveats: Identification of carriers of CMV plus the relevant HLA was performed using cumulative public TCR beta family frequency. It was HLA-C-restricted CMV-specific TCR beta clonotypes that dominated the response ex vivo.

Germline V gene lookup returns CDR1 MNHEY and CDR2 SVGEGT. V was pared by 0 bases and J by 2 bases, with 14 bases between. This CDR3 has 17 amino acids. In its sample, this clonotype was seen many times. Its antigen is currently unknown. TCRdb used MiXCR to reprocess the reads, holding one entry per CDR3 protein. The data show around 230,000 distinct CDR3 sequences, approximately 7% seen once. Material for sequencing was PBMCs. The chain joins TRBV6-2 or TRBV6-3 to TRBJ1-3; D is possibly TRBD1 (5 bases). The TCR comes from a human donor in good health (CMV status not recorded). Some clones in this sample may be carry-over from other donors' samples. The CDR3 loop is CASSYSGLREPGNTIYF. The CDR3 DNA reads TGTGCCAGCAGTTACTCGGGACTCCGGGAACCTGGAAACACCATATATTTT.